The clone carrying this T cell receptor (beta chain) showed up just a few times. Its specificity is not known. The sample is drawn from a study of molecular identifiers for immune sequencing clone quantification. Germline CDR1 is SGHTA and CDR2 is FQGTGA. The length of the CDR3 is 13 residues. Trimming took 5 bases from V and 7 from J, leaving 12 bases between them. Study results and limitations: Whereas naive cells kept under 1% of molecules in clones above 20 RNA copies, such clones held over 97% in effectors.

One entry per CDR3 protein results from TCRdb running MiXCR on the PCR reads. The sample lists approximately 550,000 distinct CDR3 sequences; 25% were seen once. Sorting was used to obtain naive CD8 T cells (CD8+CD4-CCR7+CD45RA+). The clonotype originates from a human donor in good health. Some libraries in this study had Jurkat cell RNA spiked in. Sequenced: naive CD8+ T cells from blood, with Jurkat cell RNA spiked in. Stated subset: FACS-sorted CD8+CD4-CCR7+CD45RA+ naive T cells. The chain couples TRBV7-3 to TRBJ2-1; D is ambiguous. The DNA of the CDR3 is TGTGCCAGCAGCATTCTTCTGGGGAATGAGCAGTTCTTC. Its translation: CASSILLGNEQFF.